This TCR beta chain is drawn from a study of tissue T cells after allogeneic stem cell transplantation. The study's findings and limits: Blood and spleen captured only part of the tissue TCR repertoire.

On this clone itself: Its antigen is currently unknown.

The CDR3 length is 14 residues. CDR1 and CDR2 from the germline V gene are LNHDA and SQIVND (reference sequence). V lost 7 bases, J lost 4 bases, and 16 bases lay in between. Assay: immunoSEQ multiplex PCR; the TCRdb copy retains only in-frame clones and omits some. The top ten hold roughly 2% of the sample, which has 26,000 or so clones, about 90% seen once. The chain employs TRBV19 and TRBJ1-2; D might be TRBD1 (5 bases). This TCR derives from a male donor aged 60 or over who later had graft-versus-host disease after an allogeneic stem cell transplant. Sequencing used blood, obtained before transplantation. Here the CDR3 reads CASTTQGRTYGYTF. The CDR3, as DNA: TGTGCCAGTACAACTCAGGGTCGTACCTATGGCTACACCTTC.